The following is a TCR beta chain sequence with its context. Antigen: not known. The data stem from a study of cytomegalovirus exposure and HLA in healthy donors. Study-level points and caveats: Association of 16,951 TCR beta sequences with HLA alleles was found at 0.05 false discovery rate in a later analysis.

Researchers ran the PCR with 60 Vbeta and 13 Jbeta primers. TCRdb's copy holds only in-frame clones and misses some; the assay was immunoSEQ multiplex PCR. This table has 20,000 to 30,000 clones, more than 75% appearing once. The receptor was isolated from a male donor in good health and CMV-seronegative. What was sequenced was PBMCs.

The CDR3 here is CAISTRSSGNTIYF. The CDR3 DNA reads as TGTGCCATCAGCACCCGGAGCTCTGGAAACACCATATATTTT. This rearrangement joins TRBV10-3 to TRBJ1-3; D is unclear. The CDR3 has 14 amino acids. Germline V gives CDR1 ENHRY, CDR2 SYGVKD. V shed 6 bases and J shed 0 bases, with 9 bases lying between them.